This T cell receptor (beta chain) was observed in a study of vaccination and CD4 T cells after COVID-19. Study-wide findings and caveats: Sampling was limited to relatively few convalescent patients, with no early post-infection timepoints studied.

Time point denoted: late sampling 161 to 241 days after vaccination in a few convalescent patients. Described treatment: roughly ten-day PBMC culture with coronavirus spike peptide pools or control peptides (ViraFEST assay). Researchers used the Oncomine TCR Beta short-read assay to sequence DNA from cultured CD4+ T cells. DNA came from CD4+ T cells after culture. In TCRdb, the PCR reads were re-called with MiXCR into one record per CDR3 protein. The sample holds some 24,000 distinct CDR3 sequences, roughly 33% seen once. A few counts support this clonotype. Its antigen is not identified. Germline assignment: CDR1 SGHTA and CDR2 FQGTGA. The CDR3 sequence is 17 residues long. J was trimmed by 2 bases and V by 3 bases; bases with no gene match: 10.

The chain recombines TRBV7-3 with TRBJ2-3, with TRBD2 matching over 8 bases. This TCR was sampled from a human donor who had recovered from COVID-19. Sample: CD4+ T cells from blood, cultured in vitro, taken about 7 months after SARS-CoV-2 vaccination. The CDR3 region is CASSLDGAGGATDTQYF. CDR3 sequence (DNA): TGTGCCAGCAGCTTGGATGGGGCGGGGGGAGCCACAGATACGCAGTATTTT.